What follows are 26 T cell receptor beta chains derived from one specimen sequenced in a study of radiation and T cells in renal cell carcinoma. The data were produced by immunoSEQ multiplex PCR, yet TCRdb's version contains in-frame clones alone and is incomplete. Here the sample spans tens of thousands of clones, around 85% being singletons. The time point here: blood 4 weeks post-SBRT, at nephrectomy. Treatment described: 15 Gy SBRT to primary tumor, nephrectomy 4 weeks later. Sequenced material: blood, taken from a patient whose treatment included radiotherapy and nephrectomy. The receptors here all came from a middle-aged man with renal cell carcinoma.

This chain uses TRBV5-4 with TRBJ2-6; tentatively, D is TRBD1 (5 bases). V gave up 2 bases and J gave up 4 bases, with 10 bases separating them. In germline, CDR1 is SGHNT, CDR2 YYREEE (reference sequence). There are 15 residues in the CDR3. The CDR3 nucleotides are TGTGCCAGCAGCTTCCCTCAGGGAGGGGCCAACGTCCTGACTTTC. As protein: CASSFPQGGANVLTF.

The chain links TRBV23-1 to TRBJ2-5; D might be TRBD1 (6 bases). TRBV23-1 is designated an ORF whose function remains uncertain. The CDR3 is made up of 13 amino acids. Trimming left V 6 bases short and J 5 bases short, with 13 bases between. CDR3 loop: CASSNRVLETQYF. CDR3 nucleotide sequence: TGCGCCAGCAGCAACAGGGTTTTGGAGACCCAGTACTTC.

This chain joins TRBV28 and TRBJ2-7; possibly TRBD1 for D (6 bases). The CDR3 runs to 16 residues. Germline loops: CDR1 MDHEN, CDR2 SYDVKM. Trimming shortened V by 1 base and J by 3 bases, and 16 bases separated the two germline ends. CDR3 region: CASSLSSVGTNYEQYF. The CDR3 DNA follows: TGTGCCAGCAGTTTATCGTCGGTGGGGACAAACTACGAGCAGTACTTC.

The chain uses TRBV7-8 and TRBJ1-5; no firm D call. The CDR3 has 16 amino acids. The V and J ends lost 1 base and 0 bases respectively, with 10 bases between them. The germline V gene has CDR1 SGHVS and CDR2 FQNEAQ. CDR3 sequence (DNA): TGTGCCAGCAGCTTAGGTCGGCCGAATAGCAATCAGCCCCAGCATTTT. It codes for CASSLGRPNSNQPQHF.

This clone was counted a single time. The chain uses TRBV7-2 and TRBJ2-1, with 11 bases aligning to TRBD2. With V trimmed by 4 bases and J by 2 bases, 4 bases remained unmatched. The CDR3 length is 16 residues. Germline V gene sequence: CDR1 SGHTA, CDR2 FQGNSA. In DNA, the CDR3 is TGTGCCAGCAGCTCGGTGGGACTAGCGGCCTACAATGAGCAGTTCTTC. It codes for CASSSVGLAAYNEQFF.

The chain couples TRBV30 to TRBJ1-6; perhaps TRBD1 as D (5 bases). V lost 0 bases and J lost 10, with 13 bases in between. CDR3 length equals 14 residues. In germline, CDR1 is GTSNPN, CDR2 SVGIG (reference sequence). This CDR3 is CAWSVAQGGSPLHF. The CDR3 nucleotides are TGTGCCTGGAGTGTAGCCCAGGGTGGGTCACCCCTCCACTTT.

CDR3 nucleotide sequence: TGCGCCAGCAGCTCGAACAGGGGCGTCGACTCTGGAAACACCATATATTTT. Encoded protein: CASSSNRGVDSGNTIYF. This chain links TRBV5-1 with TRBJ1-3; 7 bases are shared with TRBD1. CDR1 is SGHRS, CDR2 YFSETQ, per germline. The CDR3 totals 17 residues. With V trimmed by 3 bases and J by 0 bases, 9 bases remained unmatched. Filled out from reference TRBV5-1 and TRBJ1-3, the complete variable domain reads KAGVTQTPRYLIKTRGQQVTLSCSPISGHRSVSWYQQTPGQGLQFLFEYFSETQRNKGNFPGRFSGRQFSNSRSEMNVSTLELGDSALYLCASSSNRGVDSGNTIYFGEGSWLTVV.

This clone came up a few times. The chain joins TRBV5-1 to TRBJ2-1; 11 bases agree with TRBD2. CDR1 is SGHRS and CDR2 is YFSETQ in the germline V gene. Trimming removed 6 bases from V and 8 bases from J; junction bases left unmatched: 10. The CDR3 length is 15 residues. The CDR3 here is CASTLTSGGIYEQFF. As DNA, the CDR3 is TGCGCCAGCACCCTCACTAGCGGGGGAATATATGAGCAGTTCTTC.

The chain uses TRBV2 and TRBJ2-1; TRBD2 agrees at 8 bases. Trimming at V came to 4 bases and at J to 12 bases, leaving 11 bases not matched to a gene. The CDR3 loop spans 14 amino acids. CDR1 SNHLY and CDR2 FYNNEI come from the germline V gene. DNA for the CDR3: TGTGCCAGCAGTGTCGGGACTAGAGGTTCGCGGCAGTTCTTC. As protein: CASSVGTRGSRQFF.

The chain recombines TRBV15 with TRBJ2-1, with D perhaps matching TRBD2 (6 bases). Germline V lookup: CDR1 LNHNV, CDR2 YYDKDF (reference sequence). Trimming removed 1 base from V and 7 bases from J, with 17 bases in between. The CDR3 length is 16 residues. The CDR3 here is CATSRVNGRSANEQFF. CDR3 bases: TGTGCCACCAGCAGAGTTAACGGGAGATCCGCAAATGAGCAGTTCTTC.

V is TRBV19 and J is TRBJ2-3, with D possibly TRBD1 on 5 matching bases. Trimming pared 6 bases from V and 3 bases from J, leaving 7 bases between. Germline V lookup: CDR1 LNHDA, CDR2 SQIVND (reference sequence). The CDR3 extends over 12 amino acids. The DNA for the CDR3 is TGTGCCAGTAGAGGGGTGACAGATACGCAGTATTTT. It specifies CASRGVTDTQYF.

This chain joins TRBV4-3 and TRBJ1-4; D remains unclear. Trimming took off 0 bases at V and 8 bases at J, with 10 bases between the two ends. Germline loops: CDR1 LGHNA, CDR2 YSLEER. This CDR3 is 14 amino acids long. This CDR3 is CASSQDWAGEKLFF. Written as DNA, the CDR3 is TGCGCCAGCAGCCAAGATTGGGCCGGGGAAAAACTGTTTTTT.

V and J are TRBV19 and TRBJ2-7; 14 bases are a match to TRBD2. V shed 6 bases and J 7 bases; nucleotides not matched to a gene: 5. Germline V gene lookup returns CDR1 LNHDA and CDR2 SQIVND (reference sequence). This CDR3 is 14 amino acids long. The CDR3 DNA reads as TGTGCCAGTAGGGGACTAGCGGGAGTGGGAGAGCAGTACTTC. Protein: CASRGLAGVGEQYF.

In the case of this clone: At one of its ends the junction is not consistent with the germline gene, which may arise from a read error. Other DNA sequences in the sample encode the same CDR3. The chain couples TRBV5-4 to TRBJ2-7; 11 bases align to TRBD1. CDR1 and CDR2 (germline): SGHNT, YYREEE (reference sequence). The CDR3 consists of 15 residues. The CDR3 nucleotides are TGTGCCAGTAGCTTGGTCGGACAGGGGGCTGACGAGCAGTACTTC. This codes for CASSLVGQGADEQYF.

V and J are TRBV19 and TRBJ2-7; 9 bases match TRBD2. The CDR3 consists of 15 residues. Germline V gives CDR1 LNHDA, CDR2 SQIVND (reference sequence). V was pared by 5 bases and J by 0 bases, with 5 bases of the junction left unmatched. The CDR3 DNA follows: TGTGCCAGTAGTTCAATTAGCGGGAGCTCCTACGAGCAGTACTTC. Translating it yields CASSSISGSSYEQYF.

J is TRBJ1-5 and V is TRBV19; a weak D match, TRBD1 (6 bases). This CDR3 is 14 amino acids long. Germline V gives CDR1 LNHDA, CDR2 SQIVND (reference sequence). Trimming took 8 bases from V and 4 from J, leaving 15 bases between them. DNA for the CDR3: TGTGCCAGTTGTCGCTGGGGGCAGAATCAGCCCCAGCATTTT. It is translated as CASCRWGQNQPQHF.

The V and J genes are TRBV2 and TRBJ1-5; D is unresolved. Per germline, CDR1 SNHLY and CDR2 FYNNEI. The length of the CDR3 is 14 residues. V lost 7 bases and J lost 4, with 14 bases in between. DNA for the CDR3: TGTGCCAGCACGGCCACAGAGGAAAATCAGCCCCAGCATTTT. It encodes CASTATEENQPQHF.

V usage is TRBV27 and J usage is TRBJ2-7; unclear D gene. This CDR3 has 13 residues. Trimming removed 3 bases from V and 4 bases from J, with 10 bases in between. The germline CDR1 and CDR2 sequences are MNHEY and SMNVEV (reference sequence). CDR3 bases: TGTGCCAGCAGTTTGGGCAGAAATTACGAGCAGTACTTC. Its protein product is CASSLGRNYEQYF.

The chain links TRBV4-2 to TRBJ2-3; TRBD2 matches 12 bases. Germline V gene sequence: CDR1 LGHNA, CDR2 YNFKEQ. CDR3 length: 19 amino acids. V shed 1 base, J shed 2 bases, and the junction held 10 bases outside the gene matches. This CDR3 reads CASSQVSSGGAGDTDTQYF. In nucleotides, the CDR3 is TGTGCCAGCAGCCAAGTCTCTAGCGGGGGGGCCGGGGACACAGATACGCAGTATTTT.

CDR3 bases: TGTGCCAGCAGTTGGGGAGGGCCGCAGGACGGAAACACCATATATTTT. This translates into CASSWGGPQDGNTIYF. The gene calls are TRBV6-5 and TRBJ1-3, with D unresolved. V was pared by 4 bases and J by 4 bases, with 17 bases between. The CDR3 totals 16 residues. The germline CDR1 and CDR2 sequences are MNHEY and SVGAGI.

The chain is built from TRBV27 and TRBJ1-4, with 8 bases matching TRBD1. This CDR3 spans 17 amino acids. Germline CDR1 MNHEY, CDR2 SMNVEV (reference sequence). Unmatched junction bases numbered 8, after V lost 3 bases and J lost 2 bases. CDR3 protein: CASSFLQGAPTNEKLFF. CDR3 nucleotide sequence: TGTGCCAGCAGTTTTCTCCAGGGGGCGCCGACTAATGAAAAACTGTTTTTT. Looking up the rest from reference TRBV27 and TRBJ1-4 gives the full variable domain: EAQVTQNPRYLITVTGKKLTVTCSQNMNHEYMSWYRQDPGLGLRQIYYSMNVEVTDKGDVPEGYKVSRKEKRNFPLILESPSPNQTSLYFCASSFLQGAPTNEKLFFGSGTQLSVL.

This chain connects TRBV19 to TRBJ2-2; TRBD2 matches 10 bases. V gave up 4 bases and J gave up 0 bases; unmatched junction bases: 2. The germline CDR1 and CDR2 sequences are LNHDA and SQIVND (reference sequence). The CDR3 covers 16 residues. The CDR3 is CASSKAGGTNTGELFF. The CDR3 nucleotides read TGTGCCAGTAGTAAAGCGGGAGGGACGAACACCGGGGAGCTGTTTTTT.

The chain joins TRBV6-5 to TRBJ2-7; D is unclear. Deletions cut 8 bases from V and 5 bases from J, with 13 bases between. Germline CDR1 is MNHEY and CDR2 is SVGAGI. The CDR3 runs 12 residues. CDR3 sequence reads: CASFRTLDEQYF. The CDR3 nucleotides read TGTGCCAGCTTCCGCACGTTGGACGAGCAGTACTTC.

This clone was recorded only once. The rearrangement links TRBV7-2 to TRBJ2-7; TRBD1 or TRBD2 may be the D gene (5 bases each). The germline CDR1 and CDR2 sequences are SGHTA and FQGNSA. V was shortened by 5 bases and J by 2 bases, with 16 bases between the two germline ends. CDR3 length: 15 amino acids. CDR3 bases: TGTGCCAGCAGCCCACCCTCGATGGGGGCCTACGAGCAGTACTTC. This encodes CASSPPSMGAYEQYF.

The gene calls are TRBV6-4 and TRBJ2-3; 7 bases map to TRBD2. With 0 bases clipped from V and 8 bases from J, the junction kept 5 bases outside the gene matches. Germline V gene sequence: CDR1 MRHNA, CDR2 SNTAGT. This CDR3 is built from 14 residues. CDR3 sequence reads: CASSDSPGEGTQYF. In nucleotides, the CDR3 is TGTGCCAGCAGTGACTCGCCCGGGGAGGGTACGCAGTATTTT.

This rearrangement joins TRBV10-3 to TRBJ2-3; 13 bases fit TRBD2. The CDR3 has 17 residues. V shed 4 bases and J 4 bases; nucleotides not matched to a gene: 8. Germline CDR1 is ENHRY and CDR2 is SYGVKD. The CDR3 DNA sequence: TGTGCCATCAGTGCGCCGGGGACTAGCGGGGCCTCAGATACGCAGTATTTT. Protein product: CAISAPGTSGASDTQYF.